The 32 T cell receptor beta chains below all came from one sample that was sequenced in a study of response to subunit inactivated influenza vaccine. Each CDR3 protein is one row after TCRdb ran MiXCR on the RT-PCR reads. Among 150,000 to 200,000 distinct CDR3 sequences, more than 10% were seen once, and the ten largest hold about 29%. This sample also appeared in a second study, on T cells expressing NK-cell markers. As that study records: Scientists made TCR beta cDNA using 5'RACE template switching with UMIs.

Sequences were derived from CD8+ T cells sorted from PBMCs, sampled 11 to 12 days after vaccination. These TCRs come from a man aged 45-65 years who received an inactivated influenza vaccine.

This chain uses TRBV25-1 with TRBJ1-5; tentative D call: TRBD1 (5 bases). Trimming took off 3 bases at V and 4 bases at J, with 13 bases between the two ends. There are 15 residues in the CDR3. Germline CDR1 is MGHDK and CDR2 is SYGVNS. CDR3 coding DNA: TGTGCCAGCAGTGATTCAGGGATGCGGAATCAGCCCCAGCATTTT. Its translation: CASSDSGMRNQPQHF.

There are a few counts of this clonotype. J is TRBJ2-7 and V is TRBV12-3 or TRBV12-4; D remains unclear. The V end was cut by 3 bases, the J end by 4 bases, with 13 bases between. This CDR3 spans 14 amino acids. The CDR3 loop reads CASSLSLRAYEQYF. The CDR3 DNA reads TGTGCCAGCAGTTTGAGTCTACGAGCGTACGAGCAGTACTTC.

This clonotype was observed a few times. This chain connects TRBV15 to TRBJ2-3; 7 nucleotides agree with TRBD2. J was trimmed by 3 bases and V by 0 bases; bases with no gene match: 6. Germline loops: CDR1 LNHNV, CDR2 YYDKDF (reference sequence). This CDR3 spans 16 amino acids. CDR3 loop: CATSREERGVTDTQYF. DNA for the CDR3: TGTGCCACCAGCAGAGAGGAACGGGGGGTGACAGATACGCAGTATTTT.

The rearrangement uses TRBV9 and TRBJ1-2; D perhaps matches TRBD1 (6 bases). V gave up 0 bases and J gave up 10 bases, with 13 bases separating them. This CDR3 is 13 amino acids long. Germline V lookup: CDR1 SGDLS, CDR2 YYNGEE. The CDR3 DNA reads TGTGCCAGCAGCGTAGTGACAGGCTTTGACTACACCTTC. Translated, it gives CASSVVTGFDYTF.

This clonotype was picked up a small number of times. This chain joins TRBV4-3 and TRBJ2-7; maybe TRBD2 (5 bases). The CDR3 spans 14 residues. V was pared by 1 base and J by 2 bases, with 9 bases between. Germline V gene sequence: CDR1 LGHNA, CDR2 YSLEER. The CDR3 region has the DNA TGCGCCAGCAGCCAAGTTGCCGGGACCTACGAGCAGTACTTC. It yields the protein CASSQVAGTYEQYF.

This clonotype came up a few times. The rearrangement uses TRBV28 and TRBJ2-1; 7 bases agree with TRBD2. Germline CDR1 and CDR2: MDHEN and SYDVKM. This CDR3 has 17 residues. Unmatched junction bases numbered 15, after V lost 6 bases and J lost 4 bases. In DNA form, the CDR3 reads TGTGCCAGCAGAATGACTCCCCTAGCGGCACTTTACAATGAGCAGTTCTTC. Its translation is CASRMTPLAALYNEQFF.

This sequence joins TRBV12-3 or TRBV12-4 and TRBJ1-5; TRBD1 is a possible D gene (5 bases). The germline V and J ends were trimmed by 2 bases and 0 bases, with 11 bases remaining between them. The CDR3 runs 16 residues. The CDR3: CASSLMGGGSNQPQHF. The CDR3, as DNA: TGTGCCAGCAGTTTAATGGGGGGGGGTAGCAATCAGCCCCAGCATTTT.

This clonotype has only one observation. Given a much more abundant clone one base away, this may be a read error. The chain recombines TRBV6-5 with TRBJ2-1; D is ambiguous. CDR3 length: 15 residues. Germline V lookup: CDR1 MNHEY, CDR2 SVGAGI. CDR3 DNA: TGTACCAGCAGTTACTCGCAGAGCTCCTACAATGAGCAGTTCTTC. Translated: CTSSYSQSSYNEQFF.

A few counts support this clonotype. This chain joins TRBV7-9 and TRBJ2-1, with D uncertain. CDR3 size: 13 residues. Germline values: CDR1 SEHNR, CDR2 FQNEAQ (reference sequence). The V and J ends lost 2 bases and 6 bases respectively, with 8 bases between them. CDR3 sequence (DNA): TGTGCCAGCAGCTTACCCCTTTTCAATGAGCAGTTCTTC. Its translation: CASSLPLFNEQFF.

This clonotype was detected a few times. The V and J genes are TRBV28 and TRBJ2-7, with TRBD1 matching over 8 bases. The length of the CDR3 is 16 residues. V was clipped by 2 bases and J by 0 bases; unmatched bases: 6. Per the germline V gene, CDR1 is MDHEN and CDR2 is SYDVKM. The CDR3 sequence: CASSLPRQGSSYEQYF. The CDR3 bases are TGTGCCAGCAGTTTACCCCGACAGGGGTCCTCCTACGAGCAGTACTTC.

The sample holds many counts of this clonotype. The chain combines TRBV6-1 with TRBJ1-1; D call uncertain. The CDR3 loop spans 13 amino acids. Trimming took 1 base from V and 5 from J, leaving 8 bases between them. Per the germline V gene, CDR1 is MNHNS and CDR2 is SASEGT. CDR3 sequence reads: CASSEDSWTEAFF. The CDR3 bases are TGTGCCAGCAGTGAAGACAGTTGGACTGAAGCTTTCTTT.

There are a few counts of this clonotype. The chain recombines TRBV6-2 or TRBV6-3 with TRBJ2-7; 7 bases are a match to TRBD2. Germline V gene sequence: CDR1 MNHEY, CDR2 SVGEGT. The J segment lost 0 bases and the V segment lost 7 bases, leaving 12 bases of the junction unmatched. The CDR3 totals 16 residues. This CDR3 reads CASIKGLAGLSYEQYF. In DNA, the CDR3 is TGTGCCAGCATTAAGGGATTAGCGGGTCTCTCCTACGAGCAGTACTTC.

The chain uses TRBV5-1 and TRBJ2-7, with 10 nucleotides matching TRBD1. The V gene's germline CDR1 is SGHRS and CDR2 YFSETQ. The ends lost 4 bases at V and 0 bases at J; junction bases unmatched: 10. This CDR3 is built from 17 residues. The CDR3 DNA is TGCGCCAGCAGCCTATCCACCGGGACAGGGGTCTCCTACGAGCAGTACTTC. It translates to CASSLSTGTGVSYEQYF.

This clonotype was found a few times. This chain's CDR3 is CASSLVTGLAAYNEQFF. For the CDR3, the DNA is TGTGCCAGCAGCTTAGTAACGGGACTAGCGGCGTACAATGAGCAGTTCTTC. The chain is built from TRBV7-9 and TRBJ2-1; 11 bases are shared with TRBD2. CDR1 is SEHNR and CDR2 is FQNEAQ in the germline V gene (reference sequence). The CDR3 consists of 17 residues. The V and J ends lost 1 base and 4 bases, in that order; junction bases with no gene match: 6.

The chain combines TRBV5-1 with TRBJ2-1, with D uncertain. Per germline, CDR1 SGHRS and CDR2 YFSETQ. V was cut by 5 bases and J by 2 bases, with 8 bases left in between. This CDR3 is built from 13 residues. CDR3 loop: CASRVRPYNEQFF. The DNA for the CDR3 is TGCGCCAGCAGGGTTCGTCCCTACAATGAGCAGTTCTTC.

The genes are TRBV6-5 and TRBJ2-5; perhaps TRBD1 as D (6 bases). The germline gives CDR1 MNHEY, CDR2 SVGAGI. The length of the CDR3 is 15 residues. Trimming left V 0 bases short and J 4 bases short, with 12 bases between. The CDR3 sequence is CASSYSIRGGETQYF. CDR3 nucleotide sequence: TGTGCCAGCAGTTACTCCATCAGGGGTGGAGAGACCCAGTACTTC.

The chain combines TRBV12-3 or TRBV12-4 with TRBJ2-7; tentatively, D is TRBD2 (5 bases). V was pared by 2 bases and J by 5 bases, with 19 bases between. The CDR3 has 16 residues. The CDR3 DNA follows: TGTGCCAGCAGTTTATACCGAACTCCGGGGAAGAACGAGCAGTACTTC. It yields the protein CASSLYRTPGKNEQYF.

This clonotype has only a few counts. The chain uses TRBV6-1 and TRBJ1-5; the D is unclear. The ends were cut back, 6 bases at V and 3 bases at J, with 12 bases in the middle. This CDR3 has 14 amino acids. Per the germline V gene, CDR1 is MNHNS and CDR2 is SASEGT. As DNA, the CDR3 is TGTGCCAGCAGCCCGTGGTTGACCAATCAGCCCCAGCATTTT. It is translated as CASSPWLTNQPQHF.

This chain links TRBV7-2 with TRBJ2-2; 7 nucleotides align to TRBD2. CDR3 length: 16 amino acids. V was clipped by 0 bases and J by 3 bases; unmatched bases: 4. The germline CDR1 and CDR2 sequences are SGHTA and FQGNSA. The CDR3 protein is CASSLAGLADTGELFF. In DNA, the CDR3 is TGTGCCAGCAGCTTAGCGGGGCTAGCGGACACCGGGGAGCTGTTTTTT.

In this sample, this clonotype turned up a few times. This chain connects TRBV20-1 to TRBJ2-7, with D uncertain. The germline V and J ends were trimmed by 3 bases and 4 bases, with 7 bases remaining between them. CDR1 is DFQATT, CDR2 SNEGSKA, per germline (reference sequence). CDR3 size: 11 residues. CDR3 amino acids: CSASLGYEQYF. The DNA of the CDR3 is TGCAGTGCTAGTTTAGGGTACGAGCAGTACTTC.

The V gene is TRBV2, the J gene TRBJ2-2; 8 bases are shared with TRBD1. The germline V gene has CDR1 SNHLY and CDR2 FYNNEI. This CDR3 has 16 amino acids. After removal of 5 bases from V and 4 bases from J, the junction contained 9 bases not matched to a gene. The CDR3 sequence: CASSYRGERGTGELFF. The CDR3 DNA sequence: TGTGCCAGCAGTTACAGGGGGGAACGGGGCACCGGGGAGCTGTTTTTT.

This clonotype was seen ten or more times. This chain connects TRBV9 to TRBJ2-3; D tentatively fits TRBD1 or TRBD2 (6 bases each). V shed 5 bases and J shed 2 bases, with 12 bases lying between them. CDR3 length: 14 amino acids. Germline CDR1 and CDR2: SGDLS and YYNGEE. The CDR3 nucleotides are TGTGCCAGCAGAAAGAGGGGGGTCACAGATACGCAGTATTTT. Its protein is CASRKRGVTDTQYF.

Many counts were recorded for this clonotype. CDR3 coding DNA: TGCGCCAGCAGCGTGAGGGTGGGGGAGTTACGGGATCAGCCCCAGCATTTT. Its protein product is CASSVRVGELRDQPQHF. The chain employs TRBV5-1 and TRBJ1-5; D perhaps matches TRBD1 (5 bases). The germline gives CDR1 SGHRS, CDR2 YFSETQ. The length of the CDR3 is 17 residues. Between the trimmed V and J ends, which lost 4 bases and 5 bases, there was a span of 22 bases.

This chain links TRBV27 with TRBJ2-3, with D maybe TRBD1 (6 bases). The germline V and J ends were trimmed by 2 bases and 1 base, with 16 bases remaining between them. Germline assignment: CDR1 MNHEY and CDR2 SMNVEV (reference sequence). This CDR3 has 17 amino acids. CDR3 nucleotide sequence: TGTGCCAGCAGTTTACTGGACAGCTTTTCGGGCACAGATACGCAGTATTTT. It encodes CASSLLDSFSGTDTQYF.

This clonotype is a singleton in its sample. The V call is TRBV25-1, the J call TRBJ2-4; unclear D gene. Germline CDR1 MGHDK, CDR2 SYGVNS. Trimming pared 3 bases from V and 7 bases from J, leaving 10 bases between. The CDR3 is 13 residues long. CDR3 protein: CASSDGSRNIQYF. The DNA of the CDR3 is TGTGCCAGCAGTGATGGTTCCAGGAACATTCAGTACTTC.

The chain is built from TRBV7-3 and TRBJ2-7; 13 bases match TRBD2. CDR1 is SGHTA, CDR2 FQGTGA, per germline. The CDR3 spans 16 residues. V shed 5 bases, J shed 6 bases, and the junction held 10 bases outside the gene matches. CDR3 DNA: TGTGCCAGCAGCCGTGCCCCGGGACTAGCGGGAAGCGAGCAGTACTTC. This encodes CASSRAPGLAGSEQYF.

There are a few counts of this clonotype. The chain joins TRBV12-3 or TRBV12-4 to TRBJ1-1; D is unclear. The length of the CDR3 is 15 residues. The V gene lost 3 bases and the J gene lost 0 bases, with 11 bases spanning the gap. The CDR3 DNA follows: TGTGCCAGCAGTTTGGTTCTACAACTGAACACTGAAGCTTTCTTT. Encoded protein: CASSLVLQLNTEAFF.

This clonotype came up a few times. This chain uses TRBV20-1 with TRBJ1-2; 7 bases align to TRBD1. CDR3 length equals 14 residues. V lost 0 bases to trimming and J lost 5 bases; unmatched junction nucleotides: 6. Germline loops: CDR1 DFQATT, CDR2 SNEGSKA (reference sequence). CDR3 residues: CSARETGWVYGYTF. CDR3 DNA: TGCAGTGCTAGAGAGACAGGGTGGGTTTATGGCTACACCTTC.

The V gene is TRBV11-3, the J gene TRBJ1-1, with TRBD1 matching 10 bases. CDR1 SGHNT and CDR2 YENEEA come from the germline V gene. V lost 5 bases, J lost 10 bases, and 7 bases stayed unmatched. The CDR3 consists of 13 residues. The CDR3 coding sequence is TGTGCCAGCAGCCCAGGGACAGGGGTAGCAGCTTTCTTT. Its protein product is CASSPGTGVAAFF.

This chain uses TRBV6-1 with TRBJ2-1, with unresolved D. Germline lookup yields CDR1 MNHNS and CDR2 SASEGT. V gave up 2 bases and J gave up 0 bases, with 14 bases separating them. This CDR3 has 17 residues. The chain's CDR3 is CASSESPGHRSYNEQFF. The CDR3 nucleotides are TGTGCCAGCAGTGAATCTCCAGGCCATCGCTCCTACAATGAGCAGTTCTTC.

This clonotype turned up a few times. The chain is built from TRBV12-3 or TRBV12-4 and TRBJ2-7; TRBD1 matches at 7 bases. The CDR3 covers 12 residues. With V trimmed by 5 bases and J by 6 bases, 4 bases remained unmatched. The CDR3 nucleotides are TGTGCCAGCAGTGGACAGGTTCTCGAGCAGTACTTC. Its protein product is CASSGQVLEQYF.

This clonotype has just a few counts. This chain links TRBV29-1 with TRBJ2-2; 9 bases fit TRBD1. Germline V CDR1 and CDR2: SQVTM, ANQGSEA. The CDR3 totals 15 residues. The trim removed 2 bases at V and 4 bases at J, leaving 5 bases unmatched. The CDR3 DNA reads as TGCAGCGTTGAACTGACAGGGGGGCGCACCGGGGAGCTGTTTTTT. It specifies CSVELTGGRTGELFF.